A single sample is the source of the 9 T cell receptor beta chains below, sequenced in a study of PD-1 blockade in mismatch repair-deficient tumors. The assay was immunoSEQ multiplex PCR, and TCRdb's table has in-frame clones only and misses some. The sample contains approximately 25,000 clones, 83% of which appear only once. The sample was peripheral blood, taken 12 weeks after starting pembrolizumab. The receptors stem from an adult with mismatch repair-deficient cancer.

This clone was detected only once. The J gene is TRBJ2-5, the V gene TRBV2, with 13 bases fitting TRBD2. The CDR3 is 18 residues long. Unmatched junction bases numbered 12, after V lost 3 bases and J lost 5 bases. CDR1 is SNHLY and CDR2 is FYNNEI in the germline V gene. The CDR3 DNA follows: TGTGCCAGCAGTGACGAGCGCGGACTAGCGGGAGAACGGGAGACCCAGTACTTC. This encodes CASSDERGLAGERETQYF. The full variable domain, in which reference TRBV2 and TRBJ2-5 provide the parts outside the CDR3, is EPEVTQTPSHQVTQMGQEVILRCVPISNHLYFYWYRQILGQKVEFLVSFYNNEISEKSEIFDDQFSVERPDGSNFTLKIRSTKLEDSAMYFCASSDERGLAGERETQYFGPGTRLLVL.

The chain has TRBV4-3 and TRBJ2-1; 9 nucleotides agree with TRBD1. V shed 3 bases, J shed 6 bases, and the junction held 0 bases outside the gene matches. Germline values: CDR1 LGHNA, CDR2 YSLEER. The CDR3 contains 13 residues. The CDR3 loop reads CASSQTGGNEQFF. In DNA, the CDR3 is TGCGCCAGCAGCCAGACAGGGGGCAATGAGCAGTTCTTC.

The V call is TRBV11-3, the J call TRBJ1-1; the match to TRBD1 covers 9 bases. The CDR3 loop spans 15 amino acids. Germline V gives CDR1 SGHNT, CDR2 YENEEA. V was clipped by 1 base and J by 7 bases; unmatched bases: 7. This chain's CDR3 is CASSLGQGGNIEAFF. CDR3 in DNA: TGTGCCAGCAGCTTAGGACAGGGGGGTAATATTGAAGCTTTCTTT.

This chain links TRBV30 with TRBJ2-1, with D perhaps being TRBD1 or TRBD2 (5 bases each). CDR3 length equals 12 residues. The V end was cut by 1 base, the J end by 4 bases, with 5 bases between. Germline CDR1 is GTSNPN and CDR2 is SVGIG (reference sequence). DNA of the CDR3: TGTGCCTGGAGTGGGGGGTACAATGAGCAGTTCTTC. Translating it yields CAWSGGYNEQFF.

The chain links TRBV7-9 to TRBJ2-3; a possible D gene is TRBD2 (6 bases). V was clipped by 5 bases and J by 4 bases, with 28 bases between them. Looked up from germline, CDR1 is SEHNR and CDR2 is FQNEAQ (reference sequence). This CDR3 has 19 amino acids. The DNA of the CDR3 is TGTGCCAGCAGCGACTCAGCGATCCTGCTAGGGACTTTTCCAGATACGCAGTATTTT. Amino acid sequence: CASSDSAILLGTFPDTQYF.

This clone has a single count. The chain employs TRBV9 and TRBJ2-2; no definite D call. CDR1 is SGDLS and CDR2 is YYNGEE in the germline V gene. The CDR3 runs 16 residues. The V end lost 0 bases, the J end lost 5 bases, and 14 bases lay between the germline ends. CDR3 region: CASSVEGQPHTGELFF. The CDR3 bases are TGTGCCAGCAGCGTAGAGGGTCAGCCCCATACCGGGGAGCTGTTTTTT. The complete variable domain, with remaining parts taken from reference TRBV9 and TRBJ2-2, reads DSGVTQTPKHLITATGQRVTLRCSPRSGDLSVYWYQQSLDQGLQFLIQYYNGEERAKGNILERFSAQQFPDLHSELNLSSLELGDSALYFCASSVEGQPHTGELFFGEGSRLTVL.

The chain links TRBV19 to TRBJ1-1; D may be TRBD1 (6 bases). This CDR3 region has 15 residues. Trimming took 7 bases from V and 1 from J, leaving 16 bases between them. CDR1 and CDR2 from the germline V gene are LNHDA and SQIVND (reference sequence). This CDR3 is CASTVTQGRNTEAFF. In nucleotides, the CDR3 is TGTGCCAGTACCGTCACACAGGGAAGGAACACTGAAGCTTTCTTT. Drawing the rest from reference TRBV19 and TRBJ1-1, the complete variable domain is DGGITQSPKYLFRKEGQNVTLSCEQNLNHDAMYWYRQDPGQGLRLIYYSQIVNDFQKGDIAEGYSVSREKKESFPLTVTSAQKNPTAFYLCASTVTQGRNTEAFFGQGTRLTVV.

This chain links TRBV9 with TRBJ2-2; TRBD2 agrees at 8 bases. In germline, CDR1 is SGDLS, CDR2 YYNGEE. This CDR3 has 14 residues. The CDR3: CDGVSGRATGELFF. CDR3 bases: TGTGACGGGGTGAGCGGGAGAGCTACCGGGGAGCTGTTTTTT.

The chain joins TRBV4-3 to TRBJ1-6; 7 bases are a match to TRBD1. The trim removed 3 bases at V and 10 bases at J, leaving 6 bases unmatched. The CDR3 covers 14 residues. Germline V gene sequence: CDR1 LGHNA, CDR2 YSLEER. The CDR3 DNA reads as TGCGCCAGCAGCCAGGACGACAGGGACTCACCCCTCCACTTT. Protein sequence: CASSQDDRDSPLHF.